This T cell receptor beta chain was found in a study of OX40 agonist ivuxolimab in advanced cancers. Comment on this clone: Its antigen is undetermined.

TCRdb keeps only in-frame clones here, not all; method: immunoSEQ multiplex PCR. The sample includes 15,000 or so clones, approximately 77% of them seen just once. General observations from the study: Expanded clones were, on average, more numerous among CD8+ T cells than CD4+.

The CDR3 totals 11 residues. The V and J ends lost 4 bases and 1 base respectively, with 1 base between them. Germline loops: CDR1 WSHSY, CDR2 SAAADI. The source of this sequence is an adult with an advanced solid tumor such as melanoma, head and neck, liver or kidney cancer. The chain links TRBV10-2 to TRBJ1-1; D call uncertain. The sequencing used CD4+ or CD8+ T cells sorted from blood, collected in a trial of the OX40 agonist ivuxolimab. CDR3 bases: TGCGCCAGCAGTGGGAACACTGAAGCTTTCTTT. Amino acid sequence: CASSGNTEAFF.